Below are 27 T cell receptor beta chains sequenced from a single sample in a study of blood T cells in healthy people across ages. The authors ran a second PCR of roughly 6 to 12 cycles using a sample-barcoded 5' primer and a J-beta primer mix. TCRdb re-called the 5' RACE reads through MiXCR, storing one row per CDR3 protein. The repertoire consists of about 1.6 million distinct CDR3 sequences, with about 31% occurring once and the leading ten covering around 11%. The source material was blood. Every receptor here comes from a woman younger than 45 in good health.

This clonotype was picked up many times. The chain employs TRBV29-1 and TRBJ2-7; a possible D gene is TRBD1 (5 bases). V lost 4 bases and J 3 bases, leaving 7 bases between the germline ends. Germline CDR1 and CDR2: SQVTM and ANQGSEA. The CDR3 runs to 11 residues. DNA of the CDR3: TGCAGCGTTGGCAGGGACTACGAGCAGTACTTC. It translates to CSVGRDYEQYF.

This clonotype was seen a handful of times. This chain joins TRBV29-1 and TRBJ1-6, with D perhaps matching TRBD1 (5 bases). The CDR3 has 13 residues. CDR1 is SQVTM and CDR2 is ANQGSEA in the germline V gene. Trimming pared 6 bases from V and 7 bases from J, leaving 13 bases between. CDR3 in DNA: TGCAGCGTACGGGACGGGAAAAATTCACCCCTCCACTTT. This gives the protein CSVRDGKNSPLHF.

This chain uses TRBV19 with TRBJ1-1; no firm D call. Trimming shortened V by 3 bases and J by 1 base, and 12 bases separated the two germline ends. This CDR3 region has 15 residues. The V gene's germline CDR1 is LNHDA and CDR2 SQIVND (reference sequence). The chain's CDR3 is CASSMSPNPNTEAFF. In DNA, the CDR3 is TGTGCCAGTAGTATGAGTCCGAACCCGAACACTGAAGCTTTCTTT.

There are a few counts of this clonotype. J is TRBJ2-3 and V is TRBV9; D call uncertain. V was shortened by 3 bases and J by 5 bases, with 19 bases between the two germline ends. Looked up from germline, CDR1 is SGDLS and CDR2 is YYNGEE. This CDR3 contains 16 residues. CDR3 sequence (DNA): TGTGCCAGCAGCGACCACCCGGACCCCCGAGTAGATACGCAGTATTTT. Amino acids: CASSDHPDPRVDTQYF.

The rearrangement uses TRBV6-6 and TRBJ1-1; D is undetermined. Trimming removed 7 bases from V and 5 bases from J, with 11 bases in between. Per the germline V gene, CDR1 is MNHNY and CDR2 is SVGAGI (reference sequence). This CDR3 comprises 12 residues. As DNA, the CDR3 is TGTGCCAGCATGCCCCGTTTGACTGAAGCTTTCTTT. Protein product: CASMPRLTEAFF.

In this sample, this clonotype turned up a few times. The chain is built from TRBV20-1 and TRBJ2-2; D unclear. The germline gives CDR1 DFQATT, CDR2 SNEGSKA (reference sequence). V was cut by 1 base and J by 1 base, with 7 bases left in between. The CDR3 extends over 14 amino acids. DNA of the CDR3: TGCAGTGCTAGAGCCCCAGTGAACACCGGGGAGCTGTTTTTT. Protein product: CSARAPVNTGELFF.

V and J are TRBV2 and TRBJ2-1; 12 nucleotides agree with TRBD2. The CDR3 runs 13 residues. V lost 8 bases, J lost 8 bases, and 4 bases stayed unmatched. Germline assignment: CDR1 SNHLY and CDR2 FYNNEI. This CDR3 is CASLGLAGDEQFF. DNA for the CDR3: TGTGCCAGCTTGGGACTAGCGGGCGATGAGCAGTTCTTC.

The table lists this clonotype with a few counts. V usage is TRBV20-1 and J usage is TRBJ2-3, with 12 bases fitting TRBD1. V shed 0 bases and J 5 bases; nucleotides not matched to a gene: 6. Germline CDR1 is DFQATT and CDR2 is SNEGSKA (reference sequence). The CDR3 extends over 16 amino acids. CDR3 region: CSARDGTGGEIDTQYF. CDR3 bases: TGCAGTGCTAGAGACGGGACAGGGGGCGAGATAGATACGCAGTATTTT.

This clonotype came up a few times. V is TRBV9 and J is TRBJ1-1; D is perhaps TRBD1 (5 bases). The V gene's germline CDR1 is SGDLS and CDR2 YYNGEE. The CDR3 loop spans 16 amino acids. V was trimmed by 0 bases and J by 3 bases, leaving 15 bases between them. The CDR3 loop reads CASSVGMRGTDTEAFF. In nucleotides, the CDR3 is TGTGCCAGCAGCGTAGGGATGAGGGGAACTGACACTGAAGCTTTCTTT.

This clonotype was observed once. The chain is built from TRBV10-2 and TRBJ1-2; D not resolved. The CDR3 is made up of 15 amino acids. Germline CDR1 and CDR2: WSHSY and SAAADI. Trimming removed 0 bases at V and 7 bases at J, with 15 bases between. The CDR3 coding sequence is TGCGCCAGCAGTGAGTCGAATAACTGGGTCGGTGGCTACACCTTC. Translated: CASSESNNWVGGYTF.

This chain joins TRBV30 and TRBJ1-6; D gene unclear. With 2 bases removed from V and 7 bases from J, the gap between germline ends came to 9 bases. In germline, CDR1 is GTSNPN, CDR2 SVGIG (reference sequence). CDR3 length: 13 amino acids. The CDR3: CAWSLVRNSPLHF. As DNA, the CDR3 is TGTGCCTGGAGTCTTGTAAGGAATTCACCCCTCCACTTT.

This chain joins TRBV5-1 and TRBJ2-5; 7 positions agree with TRBD1. The CDR3 is 14 residues long. Germline V gene data show CDR1 as SGHRS and CDR2 as YFSETQ. J gave up 2 bases and V 3 bases, and 4 bases lay outside the gene matches. CDR3 in DNA: TGCGCCAGCAGCTGGGGACAGCCGCAAGAGACCCAGTACTTC. This gives the protein CASSWGQPQETQYF.

The chain employs TRBV12-3 or TRBV12-4 and TRBJ2-3, with 9 bases that match TRBD2. J was trimmed by 4 bases and V by 2 bases; bases with no gene match: 7. CDR3 size: 16 residues. CDR3: CASSLPASGAADTQYF. The CDR3 DNA reads as TGTGCCAGCAGTTTACCGGCTAGCGGGGCCGCAGATACGCAGTATTTT.

A single count supports this clonotype. V and J are TRBV7-8 and TRBJ2-3, with TRBD2 matching 7 bases. Per the germline V gene, CDR1 is SGHVS and CDR2 is FQNEAQ. There are 17 residues in the CDR3. Unmatched junction bases numbered 8, after V lost 0 bases and J lost 2 bases. Written as DNA, the CDR3 is TGTGCCAGCAGCTTAGCGCACGGGGGACTAAACACAGATACGCAGTATTTT. It is translated as CASSLAHGGLNTDTQYF.

The CDR3: CASSLAGVRGDSYEQYF. CDR3 coding DNA: TGTGCCAGCAGCTTGGCCGGGGTGCGGGGGGACTCCTACGAGCAGTACTTC. The genes are TRBV5-6 and TRBJ2-7; 8 positions agree with TRBD2. This CDR3 has 17 amino acids. Germline V CDR1 and CDR2: SGHDT, YYEEEE. The junction had 8 bases not matched to a gene; V was cut back by 0 bases and J by 0 bases.

This clonotype was seen many times. This sequence joins TRBV7-8 and TRBJ2-3; D is undetermined. Germline V gives CDR1 SGHVS, CDR2 FQNEAQ. The CDR3 covers 13 residues. V shed 3 bases and J shed 3 bases, with 7 bases lying between them. Here the CDR3 DNA reads TGTGCCAGCAGCTTTGCGCCTACAGATACGCAGTATTTT. It specifies CASSFAPTDTQYF.

This chain uses TRBV7-2 with TRBJ2-3; maybe TRBD1 (5 bases). Germline CDR1 and CDR2: SGHTA and FQGNSA. V gave up 8 bases and J gave up 8 bases, with 23 bases separating them. The CDR3 consists of 15 residues. The CDR3 DNA reads as TGTGCCAGCGTCCCTTCCTGGGGCTCAATGGGTACGCAGTATTTT. Translating gives CASVPSWGSMGTQYF.

This clonotype showed up many times. V and J are TRBV9 and TRBJ1-2; D remains unclear. Germline V lookup: CDR1 SGDLS, CDR2 YYNGEE. The V and J ends lost 1 base and 8 bases respectively, with 9 bases between them. The CDR3 runs 12 residues. The DNA for the CDR3 is TGTGCCAGCAGCGTAAACAGCGGGGGCTACACCTTC. Translated: CASSVNSGGYTF.

This clonotype turned up a few times. The genes are TRBV5-1 and TRBJ2-3; 7 bases are a match to TRBD1. The CDR3 contains 16 residues. The V segment lost 0 bases and the J segment 3 bases; nucleotides outside the gene matches: 7. Germline loops: CDR1 SGHRS, CDR2 YFSETQ. CDR3 amino acids: CASSLVRGPRTDTQYF. DNA for the CDR3: TGCGCCAGCAGCTTGGTGAGGGGGCCTCGGACAGATACGCAGTATTTT.

The chain links TRBV7-8 to TRBJ2-7; D is undetermined. Trimming left V 5 bases short and J 6 bases short, with 17 bases between. Germline V gene data show CDR1 as SGHVS and CDR2 as FQNEAQ. The CDR3 runs 14 residues. DNA of the CDR3: TGTGCCAGCAGCCCTGACCTCCTGGTCGTCGAGCAGTACTTC. Encoded protein: CASSPDLLVVEQYF.

This clonotype showed up just a few times. The chain employs TRBV3-1 and TRBJ2-3; the D is unclear. The germline V and J ends were trimmed by 0 bases and 4 bases, with 8 bases remaining between them. Germline V lookup: CDR1 LGHDT, CDR2 YNNKEL (reference sequence). This CDR3 contains 14 residues. The CDR3 region has the DNA TGTGCCAGCAGCCAAGAGTCTAGGCCAGATACGCAGTATTTT. Translating it yields CASSQESRPDTQYF.

This clonotype occurred many times. The rearrangement links TRBV5-1 to TRBJ2-7, with D possibly being TRBD2 (5 bases). Germline values: CDR1 SGHRS, CDR2 YFSETQ. CDR3 length: 13 amino acids. V gave up 7 bases and J gave up 0 bases, with 11 bases separating them. DNA for the CDR3: TGCGCCAGCCGACCGGGGAGCTCCTACGAGCAGTACTTC. Translating gives CASRPGSSYEQYF.

V usage is TRBV20-1 and J usage is TRBJ2-1; D may be TRBD2 (7 bases). Germline V gene data show CDR1 as DFQATT and CDR2 as SNEGSKA (reference sequence). This CDR3 spans 16 amino acids. V dropped 0 bases and J dropped 3 bases, with 15 bases sitting between them. The CDR3 loop is CSARDPDRTSYNEQFF. CDR3 DNA: TGCAGTGCTAGAGATCCTGACAGGACTAGCTACAATGAGCAGTTCTTC.

This clonotype was picked up many times. The CDR3 DNA follows: TGTGCCATCAGGTGGGACAGGGGTAGCACAGATACGCAGTATTTT. Translating gives CAIRWDRGSTDTQYF. The chain joins TRBV10-3 to TRBJ2-3; 10 bases map to TRBD1. Germline V gene data show CDR1 as ENHRY and CDR2 as SYGVKD. With V trimmed by 6 bases and J by 0 bases, 3 bases remained unmatched. This CDR3 spans 15 amino acids.

The V call is TRBV2, the J call TRBJ2-5, with D maybe TRBD1 (6 bases). The CDR3 covers 13 residues. The germline V gene encodes CDR1 SNHLY and CDR2 FYNNEI. Trimming took 6 bases from V and 5 from J, leaving 13 bases between them. The chain's CDR3 is CASRLTGWETQYF. CDR3 DNA sequence: TGTGCCAGCAGGCTTACAGGGTGGGAGACCCAGTACTTC.

This clonotype was seen more than once but under ten times. The chain combines TRBV6-5 with TRBJ2-5, with D possibly called TRBD1 or TRBD2 (5 bases each). The assigned J gene may be wrong: the sequence end matches TRBJ2-7 better. Germline-derived CDR1 and CDR2 are MNHEY and SVGAGI. This CDR3 has 15 residues. CDR3 sequence (DNA): TGTGCCAGCAGTTACTCGCCAGGGACCCTCTACGAGCAGTACTTC. It translates to CASSYSPGTLYEQYF.

The chain joins TRBV4-1 to TRBJ2-7; D not certain. V dropped 3 bases and J dropped 3 bases, with 9 bases sitting between them. Germline V gene sequence: CDR1 MGHRA, CDR2 YSYEKL. This CDR3 is 13 amino acids long. The CDR3 nucleotides are TGCGCCAGCAGCCAGAACAAATTCTACGAGCAGTACTTC. It is translated as CASSQNKFYEQYF.